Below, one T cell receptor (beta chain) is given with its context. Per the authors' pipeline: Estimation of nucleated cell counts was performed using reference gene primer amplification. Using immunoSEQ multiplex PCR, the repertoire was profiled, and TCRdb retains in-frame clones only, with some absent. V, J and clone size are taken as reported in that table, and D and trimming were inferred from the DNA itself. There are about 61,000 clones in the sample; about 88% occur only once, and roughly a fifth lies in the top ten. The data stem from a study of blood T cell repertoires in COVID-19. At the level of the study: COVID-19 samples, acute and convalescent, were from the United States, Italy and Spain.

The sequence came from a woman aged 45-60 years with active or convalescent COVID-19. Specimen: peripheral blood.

CDR3 in amino acids: CASRSPSGSGGEQYF. The CDR3 DNA is TGTGCCAGCAGGTCTCCTAGCGGGAGTGGTGGAGAGCAGTACTTC. V usage is TRBV28 and J usage is TRBJ2-7, with 10 nucleotides matching TRBD2. The junction had 12 bases not matched to a gene; V was cut back by 6 bases and J by 7 bases. Germline-derived CDR1 and CDR2 are MDHEN and SYDVKM. CDR3 size: 15 residues. Based on the CDR3 plus reference TRBV28 and TRBJ2-7, the full variable domain is DVKVTQSSRYLVKRTGEKVFLECVQDMDHENMFWYRQDPGLGLRLIYFSYDVKMKEKGDIPEGYSVSREKKERFSLILESASTNQTSMYLCASRSPSGSGGEQYFGPGTRLTVT.